This T cell receptor beta chain was profiled in a study of blood T cells in healthy people across ages. CDR1 and CDR2 (germline): DFQATT, SNEGSKA (reference sequence). The CDR3 spans 13 residues. For the second PCR, which ran for 7 to 11 cycles, a sample-barcoded 5' primer and a J-beta primer mix were used. TCRdb itself ran the 5' RACE reads through MiXCR, one entry per CDR3 protein. The sample includes around 850,000 distinct CDR3 sequences, approximately 35% seen only once; the top ten take roughly 13%. The table lists this clonotype with a few counts. The chain carries TRBV20-1 and TRBJ2-1, with 8 bases lining up with TRBD1. The TCR was taken from a young man in good health. What was sequenced was blood. CDR3 in DNA: TGCAGGCTCCCGACAGGGGTTTCGAATGAGCAGTTCTTC. Protein: CRLPTGVSNEQFF.